These 27 T cell receptor beta chains originate from one sample sequenced in a study of control samples from healthy donors and cancer patients. TCRdb's table, derived via immunoSEQ multiplex PCR, lists solely in-frame clones and lacks some. The sample records roughly 370,000 clones, 80% to 95% being singletons. Sequenced input: PBMCs. The receptors were sampled from a man aged 35 to 55 with head and neck cancer.

In regard to this clone: This sample also contains other DNA sequences that code for the same CDR3. V is TRBV27 and J is TRBJ2-1; no clear D gene. CDR1 and CDR2 (germline): MNHEY, SMNVEV (reference sequence). The CDR3 consists of 12 residues. The V end lost 0 bases, the J end lost 8 bases, and 5 bases lay between the germline ends. The CDR3 spells CASSLSGYEQFF. The CDR3 DNA reads TGTGCCAGCAGTTTATCGGGCTATGAGCAGTTCTTC.

The CDR3 reads CSAFAGTGREDTQYF. In DNA, the CDR3 is TGCAGCGCATTTGCTGGGACAGGGAGGGAAGATACGCAGTATTTT. The chain links TRBV29-1 to TRBJ2-3; the match to TRBD1 covers 9 bases. After removal of 7 bases from V and 5 bases from J, the junction contained 13 bases not matched to a gene. CDR1 and CDR2 (germline): SQVTM, ANQGSEA. CDR3 length equals 15 residues.

A word on this clone: The sample carries other DNA sequences with the same CDR3. The chain has TRBV9 and TRBJ1-1; TRBD1 might be the D (5 bases). The CDR3 extends over 13 amino acids. Trimming removed 0 bases from V and 4 bases from J, with 7 bases in between. Germline CDR1 is SGDLS and CDR2 is YYNGEE. The CDR3 is CASSVGRGTEAFF. In DNA form, the CDR3 reads TGTGCCAGCAGCGTAGGAAGGGGCACTGAAGCTTTCTTT.

This chain links TRBV11-2 with TRBJ2-7; perhaps TRBD1 as D (6 bases). Germline CDR1 and CDR2: SGHAT and FQNNGV. This CDR3 comprises 15 residues. Trimming shortened V by 1 base and J by 8 bases, and 18 bases separated the two germline ends. CDR3 loop: CASSLGAGVRVQQYF. CDR3 DNA sequence: TGTGCCAGCAGCTTAGGTGCAGGGGTTAGGGTCCAGCAGTACTTC.

This clone has just one count. The rearrangement joins TRBV29-1 to TRBJ2-3; 7 nucleotides align to TRBD2. V trimming: 5 bases; J trimming: 1 base; junction bases outside the gene matches: 3. Germline values: CDR1 SQVTM, CDR2 ANQGSEA. The CDR3 runs 13 residues. Here the CDR3 reads CSVPSGGTDTQYF. The CDR3 nucleotides are TGCAGCGTTCCTAGCGGCGGCACAGATACGCAGTATTTT.

This clone appeared once. The V call is TRBV19, the J call TRBJ1-5, with D uncertain. CDR3 length: 14 residues. V was clipped by 3 bases and J by 3 bases, with 9 bases between them. The germline V gene has CDR1 LNHDA and CDR2 SQIVND (reference sequence). CDR3 DNA sequence: TGTGCCAGTAGTATGTTGGCAGTCAATCAGCCCCAGCATTTT. The encoded protein is CASSMLAVNQPQHF.

The chain recombines TRBV30 with TRBJ1-1, with D perhaps matching TRBD1 (5 bases). CDR1 and CDR2 from the germline V gene are GTSNPN and SVGIG (reference sequence). The CDR3 is made up of 13 amino acids. The CDR3 sequence: CLGGGRFNTEAFF. The CDR3 region has the DNA TGTCTCGGGGGGGGACGCTTTAACACTGAAGCTTTCTTT. Using reference TRBV30 and TRBJ1-1 for the parts outside the CDR3, the full variable domain is SQTIHQWPATLVQPVGSPLSLECTVEGTSNPNLYWYRQAAGRGLQLLFYSVGIGQISSEVPQNLSASRPQDRQFILSSKKLLLSDSGFYLCLGGGRFNTEAFFGQGTRLTVV.

As for this clone: The sample carries other DNA sequences with the same CDR3. V is TRBV9 and J is TRBJ2-3; D is uncertain. Germline V lookup: CDR1 SGDLS, CDR2 YYNGEE. The V end was cut by 0 bases, the J end by 1 base, with 6 bases between. CDR3 length: 14 residues. This chain's CDR3 is CASSVGLGTDTQYF. CDR3 coding DNA: TGTGCCAGCAGCGTAGGGCTCGGCACAGATACGCAGTATTTT.

The V and J genes are TRBV7-8 and TRBJ1-1; possible D gene TRBD1, 6 bases. Germline CDR1 is SGHVS and CDR2 is FQNEAQ. V gave up 3 bases and J gave up 1 base, with 12 bases separating them. The CDR3 is 15 residues long. CDR3 protein: CASSFNGQTNTEAFF. The CDR3 coding sequence is TGTGCCAGCAGCTTCAACGGACAGACGAACACTGAAGCTTTCTTT. Full variable domain (rest looked up from reference TRBV7-8 and TRBJ1-1): GAGVSQSPRYKVAKRGQDVALRCDPISGHVSLFWYQQALGQGPEFLTYFQNEAQLDKSGLPSDRFFAERPEGSVSTLKIQRTQQEDSAVYLCASSFNGQTNTEAFFGQGTRLTVV.

This chain joins TRBV27 and TRBJ2-2; 8 nucleotides match TRBD1. CDR3 size: 15 residues. Germline V CDR1 and CDR2: MNHEY, SMNVEV (reference sequence). Unmatched junction bases numbered 8, after V lost 6 bases and J lost 5 bases. The DNA for the CDR3 is TGTGCCAGCAGACCCGGGACAGGAGGGACCGGGGAGCTGTTTTTT. The encoded protein is CASRPGTGGTGELFF.

This chain links TRBV7-8 with TRBJ2-7; unclear D gene. The CDR3 is 15 residues long. V shed 1 base and J shed 7 bases, with 17 bases lying between them. Germline assignment: CDR1 SGHVS and CDR2 FQNEAQ. DNA for the CDR3: TGTGCCAGCAGCTTAGTCAGTGGGTATCTGTGGGAGCAGTACTTC. Translated, it gives CASSLVSGYLWEQYF.

V gene TRBV6-5 combines with J gene TRBJ1-2, with D hard to call. In germline, CDR1 is MNHEY, CDR2 SVGAGI. Trimming pared 4 bases from V and 2 bases from J, leaving 11 bases between. CDR3 size: 14 residues. Written as DNA, the CDR3 is TGTGCCAGCAGTTCGGGTTTGGGGAACTATGGCTACACCTTC. Translating it yields CASSSGLGNYGYTF.

The CDR3 sequence: CASSDPGQSEKLFF. The CDR3 DNA reads TGCGCCAGCAGCGACCCGGGACAGAGTGAAAAACTGTTTTTT. This chain links TRBV4-1 with TRBJ1-4; the match to TRBD1 covers 7 bases. The CDR3 consists of 14 residues. Germline values: CDR1 MGHRA, CDR2 YSYEKL. V shed 5 bases, J shed 7 bases, and the junction held 7 bases outside the gene matches.

The chain couples TRBV25-1 to TRBJ1-3; D is unclear. The CDR3 is made up of 15 amino acids. The germline CDR1 and CDR2 sequences are MGHDK and SYGVNS. Trimming took 3 bases from V and 0 from J, leaving 9 bases between them. This CDR3 reads CASSDGSFSGNTIYF. For the CDR3, the DNA is TGTGCCAGCAGTGACGGATCCTTCTCTGGAAACACCATATATTTT.

V usage is TRBV27 and J usage is TRBJ2-6; D gene unclear. Trimming removed 2 bases from V and 0 bases from J, with 5 bases in between. The CDR3 sequence is 15 residues long. The germline V gene has CDR1 MNHEY and CDR2 SMNVEV (reference sequence). Here the CDR3 reads CASSLRSSGANVLTF. In nucleotides, the CDR3 is TGTGCCAGCAGTTTACGGAGCTCTGGGGCCAACGTCCTGACTTTC.

To note about this clone: At one end the junction does not follow the germline gene, possibly because of a read error. This chain links TRBV28 with TRBJ2-3, with TRBD1 as a possible D gene (6 bases). Germline CDR1 reads MDHEN; CDR2 reads SYDVKM. This CDR3 is built from 14 residues. CDR3 region: CARALFPRGQSPSW. The CDR3, as DNA: TGTGCCAGAGCACTCTTCCCTAGGGGACAATCCCCCTCATGG. Full variable domain (missing parts from reference TRBV28 and TRBJ2-3): DVKVTQSSRYLVKRTGEKVFLECVQDMDHENMFWYRQDPGLGLRLIYFSYDVKMKEKGDIPEGYSVSREKKERFSLILESASTNQTSMYLCARALFPRGQSPSWGPGTRLTVL.

The CDR3 DNA sequence: TGTGCCAGCAGCCCCGGGCCAACTCATGGCTACACCTTC. Protein product: CASSPGPTHGYTF. The rearrangement uses TRBV7-6 and TRBJ1-2, with D unclear. Trimming took 5 bases from V and 6 from J, leaving 13 bases between them. The length of the CDR3 is 13 residues. Germline lookup yields CDR1 SGHVS and CDR2 FNYEAQ.

The chain links TRBV27 to TRBJ2-7; D perhaps matches TRBD1 (5 bases). Germline V gives CDR1 MNHEY, CDR2 SMNVEV (reference sequence). The CDR3 runs to 14 residues. The V end lost 1 base, the J end lost 1 base, and 8 bases lay between the germline ends. The CDR3 here is CASSLLQGSYEQYF. The CDR3 DNA reads TGTGCCAGCAGTTTATTGCAGGGTTCCTACGAGCAGTACTTC.

This clone was found a few times. V usage is TRBV5-1 and J usage is TRBJ2-1, with 7 nucleotides matching TRBD1. This CDR3 comprises 13 residues. CDR1 SGHRS and CDR2 YFSETQ come from the germline V gene. The V gene end was trimmed by 9 bases and the J gene end by 6 bases; junction bases not matched to a gene: 9. CDR3 DNA sequence: TGCGCCACCTTCCGACAGGGCGGCAATGAGCAGTTCTTC. As protein: CATFRQGGNEQFF.

The table lists this clone with a count of one. The rearrangement joins TRBV10-1 to TRBJ1-4, with D unclear. This CDR3 has 11 amino acids. V lost 2 bases, J lost 6 bases, and 1 base lay in between. Per germline, CDR1 WNHNN and CDR2 SYGVQD (reference sequence). DNA for the CDR3: TGCGCCAGCAGTGAGGATGAAAAACTGTTTTTT. It codes for CASSEDEKLFF.

This clone was seen a handful of times. The V gene is TRBV4-1, the J gene TRBJ1-2; D not resolved. V lost 1 base to trimming and J lost 0 bases, with 15 bases between them. This CDR3 has 17 amino acids. The germline V gene encodes CDR1 MGHRA and CDR2 YSYEKL. This CDR3 is CASSQAGGELTNYGYTF. The CDR3 DNA sequence: TGCGCCAGCAGCCAAGCTGGCGGGGAACTAACTAACTATGGCTACACCTTC.

The chain couples TRBV5-6 to TRBJ2-7; D call uncertain. Trimming removed 4 bases from V and 5 bases from J, with 10 bases in between. The CDR3 consists of 12 residues. The germline gives CDR1 SGHDT, CDR2 YYEEEE. The CDR3 protein is CASSVGKHEQYF. The CDR3 nucleotides are TGTGCCAGCAGCGTGGGAAAACACGAGCAGTACTTC.

The chain combines TRBV20-1 with TRBJ2-1; the D is unclear. Germline V gene data show CDR1 as DFQATT and CDR2 as SNEGSKA (reference sequence). The CDR3 totals 11 residues. V was cut by 3 bases and J by 7 bases, with 7 bases left in between. DNA of the CDR3: TGCAGTGCTAGGGGTTGGAATGAGCAGTTCTTC. Protein product: CSARGWNEQFF.

The chain uses TRBV21-1 and TRBJ2-7; the table's D call, TRBD2, has no DNA check behind it. TRBV21-1 is described as a pseudogene. The CDR3 sequence is 14 residues long. Here the CDR3 reads CASPGEGSSCEQYF. The CDR3 region has the DNA TGTGCCAGCCCCGGGGAGGGGTCGAGTTGCGAGCAGTACTTC.

This chain uses TRBV27 with TRBJ1-4, with 7 nucleotides matching TRBD1. The CDR3 length is 17 residues. V lost 6 bases to trimming and J lost 0 bases; unmatched junction nucleotides: 10. The germline CDR1 and CDR2 sequences are MNHEY and SMNVEV (reference sequence). CDR3 sequence: CASSPRQGRATNEKLFF. The CDR3 nucleotides are TGTGCCAGCAGCCCGAGACAGGGTCGGGCAACTAATGAAAAACTGTTTTTT.

The rearrangement joins TRBV12-5 to TRBJ1-2, with unresolved D. The CDR3 has 13 residues. The ends were cut back, 3 bases at V and 4 bases at J, with 9 bases in the middle. Germline values: CDR1 LGHNT, CDR2 FRNRAP. The DNA of the CDR3 is TGTGCTAGTGGTTTAGGCAGGAGCTATGGCTACACCTTC. Residues: CASGLGRSYGYTF.

Note on this clone: Compared with germline, one end of the junction differs, possibly owing to a read error. The chain combines TRBV20-1 with TRBJ1-5; D is uncertain. Germline lookup yields CDR1 DFQATT and CDR2 SNEGSKA (reference sequence). There are 14 residues in the CDR3. The CDR3, as DNA: TGCAGTACTAGTGGTGGAGGCAGCAATCAGCCCCAGCATTTT. Protein product: CSTSGGGSNQPQHF.